This T cell receptor beta chain was recorded in a study of blood T cells in healthy people across ages. This clonotype was detected a few times. The CDR3 runs to 17 residues. V lost 6 bases, J lost 3 bases, and 11 bases stayed unmatched. Germline lookup yields CDR1 SGHTA and CDR2 FQGNSA. A sample-barcoded 5' primer and a J-beta primer mix were used in a second PCR of roughly 7 to 12 cycles. TCRdb ran MiXCR on the 5' RACE reads and lists one entry per CDR3 protein. The table lists hundreds of thousands of distinct CDR3 sequences, 58% of them singletons. The source material was blood. V gene TRBV7-2 combines with J gene TRBJ2-1; 10 bases are a match to TRBD1. This receptor was taken from a man aged 60 to 69 in good health. This CDR3 is CASSKRGQGLFYNEQFF. CDR3 nucleotide sequence: TGTGCCAGCAGTAAAAGGGGACAGGGGCTTTTCTACAATGAGCAGTTCTTC.